The sequence of this TCR beta chain was determined in a study of T cells in Graves' hyperthyroidism and ophthalmopathy (dated by TCRdb to about 2019). The study in broad terms: Peripheral blood was collected at initial diagnosis, before any treatment. To identify distinguishing TCR V-J signatures, a discovery cohort of 100 patients was used, comprising fewer than 45 with Graves' ophthalmopathy and 57 with stable Graves' hyperthyroidism. Whether ophthalmopathy could be predicted prospectively was tested in an independent validation cohort made up of roughly 19 hyperthyroidism patients plus 17 patients who later progressed to ophthalmopathy. The roughly 91 discovery patients were randomly split 7:3 into training and test sets. Thyroid tissue and blood T-cell repertoires from roughly 6 Graves' hyperthyroidism patients were also compared in the study. After sampling, hyperthyroidism patients received methimazole starting at 30 mg daily, and ophthalmopathy patients received high-dose intravenous methylprednisolone. The paper reports TCR Vbeta CDR3 sequencing of approximately 130 peripheral blood samples: some 44 ophthalmopathy, under 85 hyperthyroidism and approximately 17 progressor patients.

The TCR beta CDR3 regions were amplified from RNA transcripts. The first round of RT-PCR for the TCR CDR3 was performed with the HTBI primer set and the Qiagen OneStep RT-PCR kit. Libraries were constructed in a second round of multiplex PCR, after which size selection and purification were performed. Paired-end sequencing of the libraries was performed with 100 bp reads on an Illumina HiSeq2000. As for the original processing: Raw data were processed with SOAPnuke, discarding reads with adapters, uncalled bases, mean Phred below 15, or no exact constant-primer or identifier match. COPE v1.2.5 was used to merge the high-quality paired reads, and each unique nucleotide sequence was defined as a clonotype. Clonotypes were aligned to IMGT TRBV, TRBD and TRBJ reference segments using MiTCR v1.1. The analysis included only V-J combinations with a frequency above 0.0001, which together covered approximately 99% of the repertoires. The TCS score was defined as F50 (clonal expansion) divided by E x V (chaos), with BLOSUM62-based TCRdist calculated between CDR3 peptides within each V-J. Welch's t-statistics and random forest reduced some 510 V-J features to about 13, which were used in a naive Bayes classifier (R e1071). TCRdb trimmed the raw reads at Q25, called clones with MiXCR and kept productive beta chains. Records with the same CDR3 protein are collapsed into one entry carrying the most frequent genes and DNA. What appears here as the V and J calls and clone size reflects TCRdb's work, not the paper's. Present in this sample are 300,000 to 400,000 distinct CDR3 sequences, approximately 15% of which were seen just once. The ten largest clones represent roughly 9.6% of the sample.

A patient counted as having stable Graves' hyperthyroidism if no progression to ophthalmopathy occurred over 18 months of follow-up. Hyperthyroidism patients were aged 18 to 65 years and newly diagnosed, with disease duration of less than 2 months. Exclusion was applied to patients with uncontrolled infections, other autoimmune diseases, pregnancy or lactation. Diagnoses were established on the basis of clinical symptoms, serum thyroxine and TRAb, thyroid ultrasound, and orbital computed tomography. PBMCs were isolated from about 9.2 ml of fresh peripheral blood by Ficoll-Paque density gradient centrifugation. Total RNA was extracted using Trizol reagent, and RNA quality was assessed on an Agilent 2100 Bioanalyzer. As to this clonotype: The specificity of this receptor is unknown. Base-call qualities are not available, and no considerably larger clone is one nucleotide away.

Paper-wide results and their limitations: In validation, progression to ophthalmopathy was predicted by the model with 55% to 71% sensitivity and about 72% specificity, a median of about 6.8 months before onset. A 13 V-J signature model separated ophthalmopathy from stable hyperthyroidism, with about 88% sensitivity and around 84% specificity in cross-validation and 80%/75% in testing. Most expanded thyroid clonotypes (frequency above 0.001) were also detected in blood, a finding suggesting that blood repertoires may reflect thyroid immune responses. No statistical method was used to fix the sample size in advance, and group allocation was not hidden from the investigators.

The sample taken for sequencing was blood. The TCR was taken from a woman aged 55-70 years with Graves' hyperthyroidism.

In nucleotides, the sequence is TGTGCCAGTAGTACTTATCGGGGGCGCACCGGGGAGCTGTTTTTT. The encoded protein is CASSTYRGRTGELFF. In this chain, TRBV19 is recombined with TRBJ2-2; the D gene is perhaps TRBD1 or TRBD2, each of them matching over 6 bases. Including cysteine and phenylalanine, the CDR3 has 15 amino acids. The CDR3 DNA has 45 bases and is translated from base 1. The germline V gene (reference sequence) gives CDR1 as LNHDA and CDR2 as SQIVND. Deletion took 4 bases off V and 4 bases off J, with a span of 13 bases between the germline ends.